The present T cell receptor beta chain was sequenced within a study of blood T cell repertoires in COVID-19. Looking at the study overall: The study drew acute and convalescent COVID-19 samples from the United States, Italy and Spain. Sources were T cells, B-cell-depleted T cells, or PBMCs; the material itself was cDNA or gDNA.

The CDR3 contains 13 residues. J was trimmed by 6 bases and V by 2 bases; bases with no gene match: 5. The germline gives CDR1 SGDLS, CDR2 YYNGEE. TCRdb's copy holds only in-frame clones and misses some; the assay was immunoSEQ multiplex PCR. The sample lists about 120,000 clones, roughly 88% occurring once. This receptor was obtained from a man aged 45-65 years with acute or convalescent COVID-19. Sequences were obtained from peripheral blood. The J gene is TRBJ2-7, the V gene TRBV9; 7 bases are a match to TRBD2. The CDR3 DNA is TGTGCCAGCAGCGTCGGGACTACTGGCGAGCAGTACTTC. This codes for CASSVGTTGEQYF.